A selection of T cell receptor beta chains follows, all from one sample in a study of beta chain features in type 1 diabetes. Some clones are missing from TCRdb's copy, which holds only in-frame ones; the method was immunoSEQ multiplex PCR. The table lists under 850,000 clones, roughly 13% of them singletons, with 0.02% to 0.025% in the top ten. What was sequenced was naive CD4+ T cells from blood. These receptors originate from a man younger than 35 with type 1 diabetes. Both conserved end residues are part of each CDR3. The D gene is left open where the match is weak. Rows may omit the clone size; those that give it use once, few, many or a size class.

>TRBD1|TRBV9|-|TRBJ1-2
CASSPGQGVELNYGYTF
TGTGCCAGCAGCCCGGGACAGGGGGTCGAGCTGAACTATGGCTACACCTTC
>-|TRBV19|-|TRBJ2-4
CASSTGAKNIQYF
TGTGCCAGTTCTACAGGGGCCAAAAACATTCAGTACTTC
>-|TRBV6-6|-|TRBJ2-5
CASSRDPGETQYF
TGTGCCAGCAGCCGGGACCCTGGGGAGACCCAGTACTTC
>-|TRBV7-8|-|TRBJ2-3
CASSQGPRTDTQYF
TGTGCCAGCAGCCAGGGACCTCGCACAGATACGCAGTATTTT
>TRBD1|TRBV7-6|few|TRBJ2-5
CASSRVPGQGQETQYF
TGTGCCAGCAGCCGGGTCCCGGGACAGGGTCAAGAGACCCAGTACTTC
>-|TRBV12-5|-|TRBJ2-3
CASGFSDTQYF
TGTGCTAGTGGTTTTTCAGATACGCAGTATTTT
>-|TRBV30|many|TRBJ2-1
CAWSSGHTAYNEQFF
TGTGCCTGGAGTTCCGGACATACAGCCTACAATGAGCAGTTCTTC
>-|TRBV7-3|-|TRBJ2-3
CASSPWGPQTDTQYF
TGTGCCAGCAGCCCTTGGGGCCCGCAGACAGATACGCAGTATTTT
>-|TRBV29-1|-|TRBJ2-2
CSVVKGPANTGELFF
TGCAGCGTTGTAAAGGGGCCAGCGAACACCGGGGAGCTGTTTTTT
>TRBD1|TRBV10-3|-|TRBJ2-7
CTTGQGPYEQYF
TGTACAACGGGACAGGGCCCCTACGAGCAGTACTTC
>-|TRBV5-1|few|TRBJ1-2
CASSFRRGAGYGYTF
TGCGCCAGCAGCTTTCGAAGAGGGGCTGGGTATGGCTACACCTTC
>-|TRBV21-1|few|TRBJ2-4
CASSKAPGAGRELLAKNIQYF
TGTGCCAGCAGCAAAGCGCCAGGGGCAGGGCGTGAACTTTTAGCCAAAAACATTCAGTACTTC
>-|TRBV6-5|few|TRBJ2-7
CASKSVGDEQYF
TGTGCCAGCAAATCTGTGGGAGACGAGCAGTACTTC
>-|TRBV18|-|TRBJ2-3
CASSPGEGSTDTQYF
TGTGCCAGCTCACCAGGGGAAGGTTCCACAGATACGCAGTATTTT
>-|TRBV7-9|-|TRBJ2-2
CASSLTGGSGELFF
TGTGCCAGCAGCCTAACAGGTGGTTCCGGGGAGCTGTTTTTT
>-|TRBV15|-|TRBJ1-2
CATSTAGSGYTF
TGTGCCACCAGCACGGCGGGAAGTGGCTACACCTTC
>TRBD2|TRBV30|few|TRBJ2-1
CAWSVMGGFFYNEQFF
TGTGCCTGGAGTGTAATGGGGGGGTTTTTTTACAATGAGCAGTTCTTC
>-|TRBV7-3|-|TRBJ2-3
CASSPQLADTQYF
TGTGCCAGCAGCCCCCAGCTGGCAGATACGCAGTATTTT
>-|TRBV27|few|TRBJ2-7
CASSFLGNSYEQYF
TGTGCCAGCAGTTTTTTGGGCAACTCCTACGAGCAGTACTTC
>-|TRBV6-1|-|TRBJ2-7
CASSLTASYEQYF
TGTGCCAGCAGCTTGACAGCCTCCTACGAGCAGTACTTC
>-|TRBV5-1|few|TRBJ1-2
CASSLGQTGGYTF
TGCGCCAGCAGCTTGGGGCAGACCGGTGGCTACACCTTC
>-|TRBV5-1|-|TRBJ1-2
CASSVGQGDGYTF
TGCGCCAGCAGCGTGGGGCAGGGAGACGGCTACACCTTC
>TRBD2|TRBV19|-|TRBJ2-4
CASSIGTSGADIQYF
TGTGCCAGTAGTATAGGGACTAGCGGGGCTGACATTCAGTACTTC
>-|TRBV6-6|few|TRBJ2-5
CASSYRSQETQYF
TGTGCCAGCAGTTACAGAAGCCAAGAGACCCAGTACTTC
>TRBD1|TRBV5-1|few|TRBJ2-6
CASSGTGPGANVLTF
TGCGCCAGCAGCGGGACAGGGCCTGGGGCCAACGTCCTGACTTTC
>TRBD1|TRBV14|-|TRBJ1-5
CASSHPGQGFDSNQPQHF
TGTGCCAGCAGCCACCCGGGACAGGGGTTTGATAGCAATCAGCCCCAGCATTTT
>-|TRBV6-5|few|TRBJ2-3
CASSTGPLGDTQYF
TGTGCCAGCAGCACGGGACCCCTAGGGGATACGCAGTATTTT
>-|TRBV28|few|TRBJ2-7
CASSLPPAEDEQYF
TGTGCCAGCAGCCTCCCTCCCGCGGAAGACGAGCAGTACTTC
>TRBD2|TRBV30|few|TRBJ2-1
CAWSGFRNRGGEQFF
TGTGCCTGGAGTGGTTTCAGGAACCGCGGGGGTGAGCAGTTCTTC
>-|TRBV9|few|TRBJ1-3
CATSPDPRGNTIYF
TGTGCCACCTCTCCGGACCCAAGAGGAAACACCATATATTTT
>-|TRBV14|few|TRBJ1-2
CASSQESDMGYAGYTF
TGTGCCAGCAGCCAAGAGAGCGATATGGGATACGCTGGCTACACCTTC
>-|TRBV30|-|TRBJ1-1
CAWTETIGGTEAFF
TGTGCTTGGACAGAAACCATCGGGGGCACTGAAGCTTTCTTT
>-|TRBV19|-|TRBJ2-5
CASSPVPGMETQYF
TGTGCCAGTAGTCCTGTCCCAGGGATGGAGACCCAGTACTTC
>-|TRBV18|-|TRBJ2-5
CASSPVGSQETQYF
TGTGCCAGCTCTCCCGTTGGGTCCCAAGAGACCCAGTACTTC
>-|TRBV10-3|few|TRBJ2-3
CAISRESTDTQYF
TGTGCCATCAGTAGGGAGAGCACAGATACGCAGTATTTT
>-|TRBV19|few|TRBJ2-3
CASSISGVGTDTQYF
TGTGCCAGTAGTATTTCAGGGGTGGGCACAGATACGCAGTATTTT
>TRBD1|TRBV11-2|-|TRBJ1-4
CASSPQGVNEKLFF
TGTGCCAGCAGCCCACAGGGGGTGAACGAAAAACTGTTTTTT
>-|TRBV30|-|TRBJ1-5
CAWSVLGGNQPQHF
TGTGCCTGGAGTGTTCTGGGGGGCAATCAGCCCCAGCATTTT
>-|TRBV19|-|TRBJ1-1
CASSIGITDTEAFF
TGTGCCAGTAGTATTGGGATAACCGACACTGAAGCTTTCTTT
>TRBD1|TRBV19|-|TRBJ1-2
CASSVGTGNSGYGYTF
TGTGCCAGTAGTGTTGGGACAGGGAACTCCGGATATGGCTACACCTTC
>-|TRBV6-1|-|TRBJ2-1
CASSRQASYNEQFF
TGTGCCAGCAGTCGTCAGGCCTCCTACAATGAGCAGTTCTTC
>-|TRBV19|-|TRBJ2-5
CASSPSASVGETQYF
TGTGCCAGTAGTCCGTCGGCCTCGGTCGGGGAGACCCAGTACTTC
>-|TRBV5-1|few|TRBJ2-3
CASSLGQGETTQYF
TGCGCCAGCAGCTTGGGCCAGGGAGAGACCACGCAGTATTTT
>-|TRBV30|few|TRBJ2-7
CAWSVPGRGYEQYF
TGTGCCTGGAGTGTACCGGGCAGGGGATACGAGCAGTACTTC
>TRBD1|TRBV7-2|few|TRBJ1-5
CASSLVDRVNQPQHF
TGTGCCAGCAGCTTAGTAGACAGGGTGAATCAGCCCCAGCATTTT
>-|TRBV5-1|few|TRBJ2-5
CASGRDTDEETQYF
TGCGCCAGCGGCCGGGACACCGATGAAGAGACCCAGTACTTC
>-|TRBV7-9|-|TRBJ2-3
CASSPQPASTDTQYF
TGTGCCAGCAGCCCCCAGCCGGCTAGCACAGATACGCAGTATTTT
>TRBD1|TRBV5-4|-|TRBJ2-5
CASSSGQGGLAQETQYF
TGTGCCAGCAGCTCCGGACAGGGTGGACTCGCACAAGAGACCCAGTACTTC
>-|TRBV10-2|few|TRBJ1-1
CASSGKQALNTEAFF
TGCGCCAGCAGTGGAAAACAGGCGTTGAACACTGAAGCTTTCTTT
>-|TRBV11-3|-|TRBJ1-2
CASSSTRDGGYTF
TGTGCCAGCAGCTCAACCCGGGACGGTGGCTACACCTTC
>-|TRBV5-1|-|TRBJ2-5
CASSLVTGVETQYF
TGCGCCAGCAGCTTGGTTACGGGGGTAGAGACCCAGTACTTC
>-|TRBV7-2|-|TRBJ1-1
CASSPRAVNTEAFF
TGTGCCAGCAGCCCGAGGGCAGTGAACACTGAAGCTTTCTTT
>-|TRBV2|few|TRBJ2-7
CASIARGARYEQYF
TGTGCCAGCATCGCCAGGGGGGCCCGCTACGAGCAGTACTTC
>-|TRBV6-1|few|TRBJ2-2
CASSFSSGELFF
TGTGCCAGCTCATTTTCGTCCGGGGAGCTGTTTTTT
>TRBD1|TRBV6-6|few|TRBJ1-1
CASSYSRTGDTEAFF
TGTGCCAGCAGTTACTCGAGGACAGGGGACACTGAAGCTTTCTTT
>TRBD2|TRBV9|-|TRBJ2-3
CASSVTTSGGQNTQYF
TGTGCCAGCAGCGTCACGACTAGCGGGGGGCAAAATACGCAGTATTTT
>TRBD1|TRBV10-3|few|TRBJ2-1
CAINGQETYNEQFF
TGTGCCATCAACGGACAGGAGACATACAATGAGCAGTTCTTC
>TRBD1|TRBV15|few|TRBJ1-2
CATSGGTGGHGYTF
TGTGCCACCAGCGGAGGGACAGGGGGACATGGCTACACCTTC
>-|TRBV29-1|-|TRBJ2-5
CSVVSEGETQYF
TGCAGCGTTGTGTCGGAGGGAGAGACCCAGTACTTC
>TRBD2|TRBV7-6|few|TRBJ2-1
CASSEGRGGHEQFF
TGTGCCAGCAGCGAGGGGCGGGGGGGACATGAGCAGTTCTTC